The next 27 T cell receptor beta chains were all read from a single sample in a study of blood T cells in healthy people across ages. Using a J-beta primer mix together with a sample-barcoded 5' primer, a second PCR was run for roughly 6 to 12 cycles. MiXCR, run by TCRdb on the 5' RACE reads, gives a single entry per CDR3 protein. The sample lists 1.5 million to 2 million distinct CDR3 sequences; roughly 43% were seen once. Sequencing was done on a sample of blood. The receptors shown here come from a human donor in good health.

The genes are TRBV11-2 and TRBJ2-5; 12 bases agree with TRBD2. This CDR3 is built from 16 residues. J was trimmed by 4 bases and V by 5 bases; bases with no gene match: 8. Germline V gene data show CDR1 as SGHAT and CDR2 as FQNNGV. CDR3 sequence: CASSVSGLAGRETQYF. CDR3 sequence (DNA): TGTGCCAGCAGCGTCTCCGGACTAGCGGGGAGAGAGACCCAGTACTTC.

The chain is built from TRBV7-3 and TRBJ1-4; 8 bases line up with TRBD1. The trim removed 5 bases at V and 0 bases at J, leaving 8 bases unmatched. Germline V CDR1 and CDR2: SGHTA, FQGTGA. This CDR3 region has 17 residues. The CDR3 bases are TGTGCCAGCAGCCCACCGGGACAGGAGACAACTAATGAAAAACTGTTTTTT. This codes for CASSPPGQETTNEKLFF.

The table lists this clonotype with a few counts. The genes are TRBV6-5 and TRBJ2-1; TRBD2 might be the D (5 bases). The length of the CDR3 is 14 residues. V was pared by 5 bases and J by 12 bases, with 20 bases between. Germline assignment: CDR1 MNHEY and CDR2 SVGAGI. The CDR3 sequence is CASSKSGPARGQFF. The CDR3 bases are TGTGCCAGCAGTAAGTCGGGCCCAGCTCGGGGGCAGTTCTTC.

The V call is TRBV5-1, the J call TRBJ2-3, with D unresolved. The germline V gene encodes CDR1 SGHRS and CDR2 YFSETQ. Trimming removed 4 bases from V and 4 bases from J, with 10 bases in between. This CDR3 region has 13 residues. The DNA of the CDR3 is TGCGCCAGCAGCGGCCACCAGGCAGATACGCAGTATTTT. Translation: CASSGHQADTQYF.

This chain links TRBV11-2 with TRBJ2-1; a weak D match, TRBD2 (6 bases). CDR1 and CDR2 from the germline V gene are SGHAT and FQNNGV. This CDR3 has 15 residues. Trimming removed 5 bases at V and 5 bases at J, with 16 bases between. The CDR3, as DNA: TGTGCCAGCAGCCCCCCGGCGGAGGGGCACAATGAGCAGTTCTTC. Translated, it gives CASSPPAEGHNEQFF.

The CDR3 DNA reads TGTGCCAGCAATGCGGGCAGGGGGCGGGTTCAGCCCCAGCATTTT. Translated: CASNAGRGRVQPQHF. The genes are TRBV7-8 and TRBJ1-5, with 8 bases lining up with TRBD1. V dropped 7 bases and J dropped 6; count of bases not matched to a gene: 11. CDR3 length: 15 residues. Germline V gene data show CDR1 as SGHVS and CDR2 as FQNEAQ.

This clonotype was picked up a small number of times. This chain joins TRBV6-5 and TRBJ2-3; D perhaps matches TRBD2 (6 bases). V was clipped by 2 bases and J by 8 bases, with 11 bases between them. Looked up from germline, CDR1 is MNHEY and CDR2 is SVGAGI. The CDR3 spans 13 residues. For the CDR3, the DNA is TGTGCCAGCAGTTACCAGGCGGGGAGTACGCAGTATTTT. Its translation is CASSYQAGSTQYF.

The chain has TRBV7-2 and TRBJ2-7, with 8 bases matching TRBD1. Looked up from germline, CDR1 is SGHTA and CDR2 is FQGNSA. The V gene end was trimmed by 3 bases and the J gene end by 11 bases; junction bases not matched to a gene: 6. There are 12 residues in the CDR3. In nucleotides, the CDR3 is TGTGCCAGCAGCTTGACAGGGGAAAGGAAGTACTTC. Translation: CASSLTGERKYF. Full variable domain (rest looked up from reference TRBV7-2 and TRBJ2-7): GAGVSQSPSNKVTEKGKDVELRCDPISGHTALYWYRQSLGQGLEFLIYFQGNSAPDKSGLPSDRFSAERTGGSVSTLTIQRTQQEDSAVYLCASSLTGERKYFGPGTRLTVT.

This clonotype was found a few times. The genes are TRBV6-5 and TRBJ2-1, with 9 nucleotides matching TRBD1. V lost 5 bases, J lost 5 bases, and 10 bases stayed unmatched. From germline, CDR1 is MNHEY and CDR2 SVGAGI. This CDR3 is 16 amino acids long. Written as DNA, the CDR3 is TGTGCCAGCAGTGACTTACCGGGACAGGGCCACAATGAGCAGTTCTTC. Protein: CASSDLPGQGHNEQFF.

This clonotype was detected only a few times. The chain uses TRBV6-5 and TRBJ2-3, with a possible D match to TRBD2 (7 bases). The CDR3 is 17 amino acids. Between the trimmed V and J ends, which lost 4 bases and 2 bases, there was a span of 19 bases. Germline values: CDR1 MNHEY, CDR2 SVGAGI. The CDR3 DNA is TGTGCCAGCAGTTTGGCGGGGGCACCCTACGCCACAGATACGCAGTATTTT. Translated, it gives CASSLAGAPYATDTQYF.

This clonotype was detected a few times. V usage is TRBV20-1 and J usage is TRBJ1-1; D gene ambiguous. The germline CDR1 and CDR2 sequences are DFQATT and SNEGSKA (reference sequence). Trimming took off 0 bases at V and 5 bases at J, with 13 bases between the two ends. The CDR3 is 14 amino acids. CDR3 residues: CSARDPTDWTEAFF. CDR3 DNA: TGCAGTGCTAGAGACCCGACCGACTGGACTGAAGCTTTCTTT.

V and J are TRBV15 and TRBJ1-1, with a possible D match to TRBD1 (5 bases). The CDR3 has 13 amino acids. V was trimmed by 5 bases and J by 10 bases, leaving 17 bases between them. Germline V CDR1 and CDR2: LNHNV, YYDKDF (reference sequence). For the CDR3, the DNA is TGTGCCACCAGCGTAACAACAGGCTTGCGAGCTTTCTTT. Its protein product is CATSVTTGLRAFF.

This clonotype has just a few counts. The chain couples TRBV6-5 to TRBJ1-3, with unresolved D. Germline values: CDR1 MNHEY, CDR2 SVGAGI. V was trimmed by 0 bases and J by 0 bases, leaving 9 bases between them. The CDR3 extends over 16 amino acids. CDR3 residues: CASSYSLSFSGNTIYF. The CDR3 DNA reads TGTGCCAGCAGTTACTCGCTCAGTTTCTCTGGAAACACCATATATTTT.

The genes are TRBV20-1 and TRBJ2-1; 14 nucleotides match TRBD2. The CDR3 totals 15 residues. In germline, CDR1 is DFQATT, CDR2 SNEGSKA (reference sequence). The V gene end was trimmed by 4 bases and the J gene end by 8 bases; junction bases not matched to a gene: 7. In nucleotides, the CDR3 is TGCAGTGCTACCCGACTAGCGGGGGGGACGTATGAGCAGTTCTTC. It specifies CSATRLAGGTYEQFF.

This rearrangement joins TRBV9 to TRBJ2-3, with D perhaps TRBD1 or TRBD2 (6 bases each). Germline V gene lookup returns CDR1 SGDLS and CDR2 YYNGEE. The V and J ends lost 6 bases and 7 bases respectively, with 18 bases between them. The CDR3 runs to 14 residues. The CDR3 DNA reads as TGTGCCAGCAACTTAGGACAGAGGACTAATACGCAGTATTTT. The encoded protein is CASNLGQRTNTQYF. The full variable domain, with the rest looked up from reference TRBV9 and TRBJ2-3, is DSGVTQTPKHLITATGQRVTLRCSPRSGDLSVYWYQQSLDQGLQFLIQYYNGEERAKGNILERFSAQQFPDLHSELNLSSLELGDSALYFCASNLGQRTNTQYFGPGTRLTVL.

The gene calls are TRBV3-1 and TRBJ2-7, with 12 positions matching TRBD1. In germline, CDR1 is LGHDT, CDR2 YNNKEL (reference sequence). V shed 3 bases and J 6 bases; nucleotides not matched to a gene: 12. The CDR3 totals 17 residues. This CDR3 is CASSHGLGGQGAFEQYF. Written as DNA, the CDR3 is TGTGCCAGCAGCCATGGACTGGGGGGACAGGGGGCGTTCGAGCAGTACTTC.

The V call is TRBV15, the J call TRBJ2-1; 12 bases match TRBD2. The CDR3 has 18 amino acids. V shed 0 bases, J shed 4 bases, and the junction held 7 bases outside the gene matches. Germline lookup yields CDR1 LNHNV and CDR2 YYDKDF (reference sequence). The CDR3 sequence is CATSRDRPGLAGYNEQFF. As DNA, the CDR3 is TGTGCCACCAGCAGAGACCGCCCCGGACTAGCGGGGTACAATGAGCAGTTCTTC.

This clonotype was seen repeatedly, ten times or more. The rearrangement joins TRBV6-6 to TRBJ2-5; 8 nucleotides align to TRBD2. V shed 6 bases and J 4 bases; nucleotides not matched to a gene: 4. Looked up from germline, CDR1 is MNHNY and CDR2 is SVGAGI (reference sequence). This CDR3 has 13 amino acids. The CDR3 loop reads CASSRGLGETQYF. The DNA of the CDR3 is TGTGCCAGCAGCCGGGGACTAGGAGAGACCCAGTACTTC.

The CDR3 nucleotides are TGTGCCAGCAGTGATAGTAGTCTGGCGTTTCCCTACGAGCAGTACTTC. Encoded protein: CASSDSSLAFPYEQYF. V is TRBV2 and J is TRBJ2-7; no reliable D call. CDR1 and CDR2 (germline): SNHLY, FYNNEI. The CDR3 consists of 16 residues. Trimming took off 3 bases at V and 2 bases at J, with 17 bases between the two ends.

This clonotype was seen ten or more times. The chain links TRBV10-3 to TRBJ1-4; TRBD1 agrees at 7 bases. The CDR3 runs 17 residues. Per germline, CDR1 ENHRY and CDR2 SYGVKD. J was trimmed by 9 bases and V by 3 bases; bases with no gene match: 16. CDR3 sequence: CAISEEQGTAGGKKLFF. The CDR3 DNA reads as TGTGCCATCAGTGAAGAACAGGGGACGGCCGGGGGAAAAAAACTGTTTTTT.

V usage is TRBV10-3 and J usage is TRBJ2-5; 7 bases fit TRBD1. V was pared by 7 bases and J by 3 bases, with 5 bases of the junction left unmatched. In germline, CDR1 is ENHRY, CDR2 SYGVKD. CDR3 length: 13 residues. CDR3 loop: CAIKGAREETQYF. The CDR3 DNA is TGTGCCATCAAGGGGGCTAGAGAAGAGACCCAGTACTTC.

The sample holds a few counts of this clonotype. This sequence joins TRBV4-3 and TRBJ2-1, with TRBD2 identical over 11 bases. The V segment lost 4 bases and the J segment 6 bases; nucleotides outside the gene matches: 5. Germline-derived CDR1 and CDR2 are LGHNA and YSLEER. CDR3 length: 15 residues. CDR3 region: CASSRVLAGGNEQFF. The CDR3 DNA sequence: TGCGCCAGCAGCCGGGTCCTAGCGGGGGGCAATGAGCAGTTCTTC.

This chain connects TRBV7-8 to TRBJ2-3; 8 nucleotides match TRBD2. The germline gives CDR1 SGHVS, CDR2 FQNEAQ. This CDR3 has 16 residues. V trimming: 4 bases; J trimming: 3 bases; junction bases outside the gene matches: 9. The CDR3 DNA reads TGTGCCAGCAGCTCCTCTAGCGGGCGGTCTACAGATACGCAGTATTTT. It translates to CASSSSSGRSTDTQYF.

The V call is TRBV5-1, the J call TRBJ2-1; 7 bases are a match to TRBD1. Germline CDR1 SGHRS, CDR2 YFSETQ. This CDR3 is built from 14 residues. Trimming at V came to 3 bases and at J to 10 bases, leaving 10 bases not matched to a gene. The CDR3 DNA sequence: TGCGCCAGCAGCTCCCGGGACAGTGGGTACGAGCAGTTCTTC. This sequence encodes CASSSRDSGYEQFF.

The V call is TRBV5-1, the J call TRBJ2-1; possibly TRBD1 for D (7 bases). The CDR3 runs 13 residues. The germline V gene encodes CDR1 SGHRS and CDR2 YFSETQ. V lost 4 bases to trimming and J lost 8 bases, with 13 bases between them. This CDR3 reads CASSGRGADEQFF. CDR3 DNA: TGCGCCAGCAGCGGCAGGGGGGCGGATGAGCAGTTCTTC.

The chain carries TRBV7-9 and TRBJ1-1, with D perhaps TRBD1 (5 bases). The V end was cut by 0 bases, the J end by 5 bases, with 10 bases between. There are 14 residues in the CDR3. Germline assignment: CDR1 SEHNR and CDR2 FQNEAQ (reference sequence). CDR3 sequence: CASSLAMEGTEAFF. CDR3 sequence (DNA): TGTGCCAGCAGCTTAGCAATGGAGGGGACTGAAGCTTTCTTT.

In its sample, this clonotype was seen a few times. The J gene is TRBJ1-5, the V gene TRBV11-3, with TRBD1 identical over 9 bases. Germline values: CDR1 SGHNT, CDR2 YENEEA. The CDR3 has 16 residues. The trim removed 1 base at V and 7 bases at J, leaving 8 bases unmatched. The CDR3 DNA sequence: TGTGCCAGCAGCTTAGCTGGGACAGGGTATCGGCAGCCCCAGCATTTT. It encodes CASSLAGTGYRQPQHF.